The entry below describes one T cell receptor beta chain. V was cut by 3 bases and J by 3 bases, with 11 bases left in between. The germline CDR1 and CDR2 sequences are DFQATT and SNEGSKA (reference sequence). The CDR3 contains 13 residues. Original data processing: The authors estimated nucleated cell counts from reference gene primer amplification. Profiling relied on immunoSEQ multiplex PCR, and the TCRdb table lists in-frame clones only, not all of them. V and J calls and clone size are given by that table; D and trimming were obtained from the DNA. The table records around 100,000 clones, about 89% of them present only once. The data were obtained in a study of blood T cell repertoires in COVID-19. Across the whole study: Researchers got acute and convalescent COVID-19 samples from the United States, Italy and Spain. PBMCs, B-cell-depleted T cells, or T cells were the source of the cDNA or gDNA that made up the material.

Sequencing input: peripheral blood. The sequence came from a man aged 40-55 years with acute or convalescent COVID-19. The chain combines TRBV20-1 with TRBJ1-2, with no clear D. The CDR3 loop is CSASGGIDYGYTF. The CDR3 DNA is TGCAGTGCTAGTGGCGGGATCGACTATGGCTACACCTTC.